This T cell receptor (beta chain) is from a study of shared clonotypes between healthy human individuals. Repertoires were generated with immunoSEQ multiplex PCR, while TCRdb's copy carries only in-frame clones and drops some. The sample carries roughly 700,000 clones, less than 85% recorded once. This clone was counted a few times. Trimming took off 6 bases at V and 7 bases at J, with 12 bases between the two ends. Germline values: CDR1 MNHNS, CDR2 SASEGT. The CDR3 contains 12 residues. The sample was memory CD4+ T cells sorted from blood. Subset noted: CD45RA-negative fraction. V and J are TRBV6-1 and TRBJ2-5; a possible D gene is TRBD1 (6 bases). This sequence was found in a woman aged 30 to 39 in good health. CDR3 in amino acids: CASRPGVGTQYF. The DNA of the CDR3 is TGTGCCAGCAGACCAGGGGTGGGGACCCAGTACTTC.